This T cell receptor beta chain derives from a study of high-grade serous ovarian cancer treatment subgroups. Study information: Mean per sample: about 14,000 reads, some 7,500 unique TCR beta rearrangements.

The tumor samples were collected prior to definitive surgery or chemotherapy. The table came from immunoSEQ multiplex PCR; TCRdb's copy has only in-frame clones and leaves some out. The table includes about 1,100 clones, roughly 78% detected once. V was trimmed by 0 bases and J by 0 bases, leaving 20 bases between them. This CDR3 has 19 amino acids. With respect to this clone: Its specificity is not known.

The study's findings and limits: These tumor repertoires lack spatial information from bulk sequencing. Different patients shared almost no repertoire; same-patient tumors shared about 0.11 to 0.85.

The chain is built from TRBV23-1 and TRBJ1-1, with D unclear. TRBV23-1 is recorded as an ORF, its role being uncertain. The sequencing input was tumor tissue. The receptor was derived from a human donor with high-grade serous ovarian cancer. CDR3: CASSQSFDPSRRLNTEAFF. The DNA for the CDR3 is TGCGCCAGCAGTCAATCGTTCGACCCATCCCGAAGGTTGAACACTGAAGCTTTCTTT.